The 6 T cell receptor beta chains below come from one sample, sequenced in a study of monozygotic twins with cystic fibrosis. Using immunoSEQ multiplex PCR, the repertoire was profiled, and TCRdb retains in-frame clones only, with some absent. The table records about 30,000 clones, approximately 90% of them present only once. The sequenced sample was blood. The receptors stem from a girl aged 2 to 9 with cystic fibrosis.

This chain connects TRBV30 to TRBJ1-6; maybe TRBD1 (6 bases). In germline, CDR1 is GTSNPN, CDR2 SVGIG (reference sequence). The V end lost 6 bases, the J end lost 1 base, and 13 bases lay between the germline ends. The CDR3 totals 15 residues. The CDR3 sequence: CACDRGGSYNSPLHF. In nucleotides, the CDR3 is TGTGCCTGCGACAGAGGGGGATCCTATAATTCACCCCTCCACTTT.

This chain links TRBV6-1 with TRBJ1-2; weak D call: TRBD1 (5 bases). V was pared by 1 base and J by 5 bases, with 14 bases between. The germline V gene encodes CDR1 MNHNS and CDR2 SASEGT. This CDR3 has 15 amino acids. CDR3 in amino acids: CASSEVSPGPYGYTF. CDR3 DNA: TGTGCCAGCAGTGAAGTTTCACCGGGGCCTTATGGCTACACCTTC.

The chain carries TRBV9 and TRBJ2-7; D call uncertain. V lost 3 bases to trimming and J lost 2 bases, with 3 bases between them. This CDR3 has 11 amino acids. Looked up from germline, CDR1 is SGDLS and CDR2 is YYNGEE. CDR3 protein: CASSDTYEQYF. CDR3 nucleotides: TGTGCCAGCAGCGACACCTACGAGCAGTACTTC.

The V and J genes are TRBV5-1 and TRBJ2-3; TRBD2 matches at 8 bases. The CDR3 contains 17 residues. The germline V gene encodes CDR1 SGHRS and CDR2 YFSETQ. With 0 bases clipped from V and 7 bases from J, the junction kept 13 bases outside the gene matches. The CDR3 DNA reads TGCGCCAGCAGCTTGGCCTTGACGGGGGGGTTCGGAAATACGCAGTATTTT. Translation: CASSLALTGGFGNTQYF.

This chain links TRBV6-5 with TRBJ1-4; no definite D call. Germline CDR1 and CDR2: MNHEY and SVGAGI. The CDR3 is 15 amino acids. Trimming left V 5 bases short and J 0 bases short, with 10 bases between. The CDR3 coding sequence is TGTGCCAGCAGTCTAGGCAGCGCAACTAATGAAAAACTGTTTTTT. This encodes CASSLGSATNEKLFF.

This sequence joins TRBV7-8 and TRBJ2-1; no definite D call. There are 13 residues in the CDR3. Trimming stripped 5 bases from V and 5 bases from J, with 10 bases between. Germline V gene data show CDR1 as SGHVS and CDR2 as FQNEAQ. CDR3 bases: TGTGCCAGCAGCCTCGGACGGGACAATGAGCAGTTCTTC. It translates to CASSLGRDNEQFF.